Below are 13 T cell receptor beta chains sequenced from a single sample in a study of blood T cell repertoires in COVID-19. Assay used: immunoSEQ multiplex PCR; TCRdb lists only in-frame clones, some missing. The sample records some 330,000 clones, 70% to 90% being singletons. The sequenced material came from PBMCs or T cells enriched from blood (not recorded which). These receptor sequences come from a man aged 25 to 40 who had recovered from COVID-19.

V is TRBV11-3 and J is TRBJ2-7, with 7 nucleotides matching TRBD2. V lost 1 base and J lost 6; bases outside the gene matches: 9. This CDR3 comprises 15 residues. CDR1 and CDR2 from the germline V gene are SGHNT and YENEEA. The CDR3 here is CASSLVRSGRGEQYF. The CDR3 region has the DNA TGTGCCAGCAGCTTAGTTCGGTCAGGGAGGGGCGAGCAGTACTTC.

The genes are TRBV18 and TRBJ2-1; 14 nucleotides align to TRBD2. Germline CDR1 KGHSH, CDR2 LQKENI. Trimming cost V 0 bases and J 6 bases; bases outside gene matches: 4. The CDR3 spans 17 residues. Here the CDR3 reads CASSPPGLAGVPNEQFF. The DNA for the CDR3 is TGTGCCAGCTCACCACCGGGACTAGCGGGAGTACCCAATGAGCAGTTCTTC.

V gene TRBV7-2 combines with J gene TRBJ2-7, with 14 bases lining up with TRBD2. The germline V gene encodes CDR1 SGHTA and CDR2 FQGNSA. The CDR3 is 14 amino acids. Trimming at V came to 3 bases and at J to 8 bases, leaving 3 bases not matched to a gene. The CDR3 coding sequence is TGTGCCAGCAGCTTGACTAGCGGGGGGGTTCAGCAGTACTTC. This translates into CASSLTSGGVQQYF. The full variable domain, its missing parts supplied by reference TRBV7-2 and TRBJ2-7, is GAGVSQSPSNKVTEKGKDVELRCDPISGHTALYWYRQSLGQGLEFLIYFQGNSAPDKSGLPSDRFSAERTGGSVSTLTIQRTQQEDSAVYLCASSLTSGGVQQYFGPGTRLTVT.

V usage is TRBV5-6 and J usage is TRBJ1-4, with 8 bases that match TRBD1. CDR1 is SGHDT, CDR2 YYEEEE, per germline. The CDR3 contains 14 residues. J lost 6 bases, V lost 4 bases, and 5 bases had no gene match. The CDR3 spells CASSTDRVYEKLFF. The CDR3 DNA follows: TGTGCCAGCAGCACGGACAGGGTGTATGAAAAACTGTTTTTT.

The CDR3 loop is CASSPQGVVSEAFF. In nucleotides, the CDR3 is TGCGCCAGCAGCCCTCAGGGCGTAGTGTCTGAAGCTTTCTTT. The chain employs TRBV5-1 and TRBJ1-1, with a possible D match to TRBD1 (5 bases). Germline CDR1 is SGHRS and CDR2 is YFSETQ. This CDR3 is built from 14 residues. V lost 4 bases and J 6 bases, leaving 16 bases between the germline ends.

This sequence joins TRBV9 and TRBJ1-1; 10 positions agree with TRBD1. The CDR3 covers 15 residues. V lost 3 bases and J lost 11; bases outside the gene matches: 13. Germline assignment: CDR1 SGDLS and CDR2 YYNGEE. The CDR3 loop is CASSAPLDRGHTAFF. The DNA for the CDR3 is TGTGCCAGCAGCGCTCCCCTAGACAGGGGGCATACGGCTTTCTTT.

CDR3: CASSLEGGYSNQPQHF. CDR3 in DNA: TGTGCCAGCAGCTTAGAAGGGGGTTATAGCAATCAGCCCCAGCATTTT. V is TRBV7-9 and J is TRBJ1-5; D is possibly TRBD1 (6 bases). V gave up 1 base and J gave up 0 bases, with 10 bases separating them. CDR1 is SEHNR and CDR2 is FQNEAQ in the germline V gene (reference sequence). This CDR3 has 16 residues.

The J gene is TRBJ2-5, the V gene TRBV18, with unresolved D. CDR3 length: 14 amino acids. V was clipped by 3 bases and J by 3 bases, with 11 bases between them. CDR1 KGHSH and CDR2 LQKENI come from the germline V gene. For the CDR3, the DNA is TGTGCCAGCTCACCCGGCAGGTTAAAAGAGACCCAGTACTTC. Encoded protein: CASSPGRLKETQYF.

The chain couples TRBV5-1 to TRBJ2-7; TRBD2 matches 8 bases. There are 14 residues in the CDR3. J was trimmed by 4 bases and V by 3 bases; bases with no gene match: 6. Germline values: CDR1 SGHRS, CDR2 YFSETQ. The CDR3 reads CASSYSGGLYEQYF. The CDR3 bases are TGCGCCAGCAGCTACAGCGGGGGACTTTACGAGCAGTACTTC.

The CDR3 is CASSFSGGPTDTQYF. The CDR3 DNA follows: TGCGCCAGCAGCTTTAGCGGGGGGCCGACAGATACGCAGTATTTT. The chain has TRBV5-1 and TRBJ2-3, with 10 bases aligning to TRBD2. This CDR3 is 15 amino acids long. The V gene's germline CDR1 is SGHRS and CDR2 YFSETQ. V was clipped by 2 bases and J by 3 bases; unmatched bases: 3.

This clone has more than one count but fewer than ten. The chain has TRBV27 and TRBJ1-6; tentatively, D is TRBD1 (5 bases). This CDR3 spans 13 amino acids. Trimming took off 8 bases at V and 6 bases at J, with 11 bases between the two ends. Germline assignment: CDR1 MNHEY and CDR2 SMNVEV (reference sequence). CDR3 in amino acids: CASGGGFNSPLHF. CDR3 nucleotides: TGTGCCAGCGGGGGGGGGTTTAATTCACCCCTCCACTTT.

Only a few counts were recorded for this clone. The rearrangement links TRBV14 to TRBJ1-4; maybe TRBD1 (5 bases). The ends were cut back, 3 bases at V and 8 bases at J, with 13 bases in the middle. Germline assignment: CDR1 SGHDN and CDR2 FVKESK. CDR3 length: 14 residues. CDR3: CASSHPGLEEKLFF. The CDR3 nucleotides read TGTGCCAGCAGCCACCCAGGGTTGGAGGAAAAACTGTTTTTT.

The CDR3 protein is CASTLSSGGGALGELFF. The CDR3, as DNA: TGTGCCAGCACCCTTAGCAGCGGCGGGGGGGCTCTCGGGGAGCTGTTTTTT. The chain combines TRBV7-6 with TRBJ2-2; 9 bases are a match to TRBD2. The CDR3 consists of 17 residues. From germline, CDR1 is SGHVS and CDR2 FNYEAQ. The junction had 16 bases not matched to a gene; V was cut back by 7 bases and J by 7 bases.